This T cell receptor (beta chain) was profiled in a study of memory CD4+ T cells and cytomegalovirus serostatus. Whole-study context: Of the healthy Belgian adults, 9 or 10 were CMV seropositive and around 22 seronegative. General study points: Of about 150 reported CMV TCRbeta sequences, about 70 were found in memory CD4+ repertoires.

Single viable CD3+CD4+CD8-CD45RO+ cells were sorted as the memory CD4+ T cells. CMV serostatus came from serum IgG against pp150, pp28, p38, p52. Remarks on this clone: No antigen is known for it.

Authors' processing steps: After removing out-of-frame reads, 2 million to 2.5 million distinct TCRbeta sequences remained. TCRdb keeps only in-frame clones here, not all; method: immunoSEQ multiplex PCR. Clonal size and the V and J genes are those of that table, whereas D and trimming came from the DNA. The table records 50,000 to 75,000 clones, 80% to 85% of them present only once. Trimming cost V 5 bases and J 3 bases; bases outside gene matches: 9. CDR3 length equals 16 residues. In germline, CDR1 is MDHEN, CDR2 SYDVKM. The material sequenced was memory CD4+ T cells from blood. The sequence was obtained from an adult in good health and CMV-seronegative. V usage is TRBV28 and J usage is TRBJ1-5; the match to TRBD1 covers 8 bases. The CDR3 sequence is CASSPNRGTVNQPQHF. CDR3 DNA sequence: TGTGCCAGCAGTCCCAACAGGGGGACGGTCAATCAGCCCCAGCATTTT.